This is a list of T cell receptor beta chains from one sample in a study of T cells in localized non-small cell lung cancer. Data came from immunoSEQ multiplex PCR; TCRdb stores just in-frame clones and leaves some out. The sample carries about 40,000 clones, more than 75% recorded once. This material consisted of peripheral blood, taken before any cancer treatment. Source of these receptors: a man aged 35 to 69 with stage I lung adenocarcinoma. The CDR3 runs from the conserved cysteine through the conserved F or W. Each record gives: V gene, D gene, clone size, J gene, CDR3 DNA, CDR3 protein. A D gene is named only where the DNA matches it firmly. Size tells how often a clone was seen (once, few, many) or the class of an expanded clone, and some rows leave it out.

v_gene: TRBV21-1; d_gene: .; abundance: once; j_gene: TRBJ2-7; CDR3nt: TGTGCCAGCAGCAACGATATGGCCTCCTACGAGCAGTACTTC; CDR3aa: CASSNDMASYEQYF
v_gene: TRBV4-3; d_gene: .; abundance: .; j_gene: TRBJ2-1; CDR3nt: TGCGCCAGCAGCCCGACGGGATCCTATGAGCAGTTCTTC; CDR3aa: CASSPTGSYEQFF
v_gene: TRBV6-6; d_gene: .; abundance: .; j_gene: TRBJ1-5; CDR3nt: TGTGCCAGCAGTTTCGACAGTAGCAATCAGCCCCAGCATTTT; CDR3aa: CASSFDSSNQPQHF
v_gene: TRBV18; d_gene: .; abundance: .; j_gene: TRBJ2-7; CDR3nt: TGTGCCAGCTCTCCCGCGGCCGCCAGCGAGCAGTACTTC; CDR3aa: CASSPAAASEQYF
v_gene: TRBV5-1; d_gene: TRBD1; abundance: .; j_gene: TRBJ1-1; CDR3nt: TGCGCCAGCGGGAGTCGACAGGGCTTGAACACTGAAGCTTTCTTT; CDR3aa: CASGSRQGLNTEAFF
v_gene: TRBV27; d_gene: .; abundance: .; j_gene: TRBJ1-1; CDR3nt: TGTGCCAGCACCCTAAGTCAACGAGGGACCACTGAAGCTTTCTTT; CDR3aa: CASTLSQRGTTEAFF
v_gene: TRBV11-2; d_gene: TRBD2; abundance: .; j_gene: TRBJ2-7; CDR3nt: TGTGCCAGCAGCTCGTTTAGCGGGAGTGCCTACGAGCAGTACTTC; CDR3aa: CASSSFSGSAYEQYF
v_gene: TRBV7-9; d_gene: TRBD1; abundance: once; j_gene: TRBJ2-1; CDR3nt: TGTGCCAGCAGCTTAGACGGGACAGGGTGGTCGGATGAGCAGTTCTTC; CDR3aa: CASSLDGTGWSDEQFF
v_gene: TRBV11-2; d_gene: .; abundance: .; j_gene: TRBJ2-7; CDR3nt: TGTGCCAGCAGTCCTTTGAGGGGAGTCGGGTACGAGCAGTACTTC; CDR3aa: CASSPLRGVGYEQYF
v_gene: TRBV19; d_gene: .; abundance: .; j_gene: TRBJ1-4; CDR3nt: TGTGCCAGTAGTATGCGGGGACACTATAATGAAAAACTGTTTTTT; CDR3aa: CASSMRGHYNEKLFF
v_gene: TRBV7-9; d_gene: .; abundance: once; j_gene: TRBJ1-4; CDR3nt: TGTGCCAGCAGCTCGCGGACGGCAACAAATGAAAAACTGTTTTTT; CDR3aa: CASSSRTATNEKLFF
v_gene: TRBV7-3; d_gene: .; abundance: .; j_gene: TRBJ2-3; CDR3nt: TGTGCCAGCAGCTTTATTGCTTCAGATACGCAGTATTTT; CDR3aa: CASSFIASDTQYF
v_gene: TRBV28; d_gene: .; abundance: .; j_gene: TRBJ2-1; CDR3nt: TGTGCCAGCTCTTCTAACCTAGCGAATTCCCCCAATGAGCAGTTCTTC; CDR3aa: CASSSNLANSPNEQFF
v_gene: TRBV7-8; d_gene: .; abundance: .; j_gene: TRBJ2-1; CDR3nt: TGTGCCAGCAGCTTATCTAGCGCGTACAATGAGCAGTTCTTC; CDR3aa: CASSLSSAYNEQFF
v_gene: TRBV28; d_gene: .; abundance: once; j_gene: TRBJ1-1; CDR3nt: TGTGCCAGCAGTTTACAGGGAAAGAGCACTGAAGCTTTCTTT; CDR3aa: CASSLQGKSTEAFF
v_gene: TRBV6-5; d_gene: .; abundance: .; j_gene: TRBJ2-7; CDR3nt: TGTGCCAGCAGACGAGGGACAACTAGCGAGCAGTACTTC; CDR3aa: CASRRGTTSEQYF
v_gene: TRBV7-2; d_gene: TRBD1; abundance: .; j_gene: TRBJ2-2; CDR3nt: TGTGCCAGCAGCTTCATGGGACAGGTCCACGGGGAGCTGTTTTTT; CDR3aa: CASSFMGQVHGELFF
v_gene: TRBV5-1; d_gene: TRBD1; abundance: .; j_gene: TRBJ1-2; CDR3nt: TGCGCCAGCAGCCAACGGACAGGCTTTAACTATGGCTACACCTTC; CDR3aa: CASSQRTGFNYGYTF
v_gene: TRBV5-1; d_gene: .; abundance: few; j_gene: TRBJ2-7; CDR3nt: TGCGCCAGCAGCTTTAACGGCTACGAGCAGTACTTC; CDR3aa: CASSFNGYEQYF
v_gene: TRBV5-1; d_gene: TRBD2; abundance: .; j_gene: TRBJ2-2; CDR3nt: TGCGCCAGCAGCCAAGCGGGAGCCCCCACCGGGGAGCTGTTTTTT; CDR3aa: CASSQAGAPTGELFF
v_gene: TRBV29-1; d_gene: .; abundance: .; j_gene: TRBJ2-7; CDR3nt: TGCAGCGTTGAAGAAACCAGCCTGCGTGAGCAGTACTTC; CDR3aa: CSVEETSLREQYF
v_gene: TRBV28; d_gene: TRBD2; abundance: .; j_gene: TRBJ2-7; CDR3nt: TGTGCCAGCAGCGGTCCGGGACTAGTGGGTTTGTCGGGCGAGCAGTACTTC; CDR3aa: CASSGPGLVGLSGEQYF
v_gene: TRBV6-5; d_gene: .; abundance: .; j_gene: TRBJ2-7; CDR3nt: TGTGCCAGCAGTCTACGGGACACACGTTACGAGCAGTACTTC; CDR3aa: CASSLRDTRYEQYF
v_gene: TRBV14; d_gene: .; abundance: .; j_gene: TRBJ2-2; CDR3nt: TGTGCCAGCAGCCGCCTGGACAGCTACACCGGGGAGCTGTTTTTT; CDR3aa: CASSRLDSYTGELFF
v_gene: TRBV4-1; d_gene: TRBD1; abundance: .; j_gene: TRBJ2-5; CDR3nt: TGCGCCAGCAGCCAAGATGGACAGGGTCAAGAGACCCAGTACTTC; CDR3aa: CASSQDGQGQETQYF
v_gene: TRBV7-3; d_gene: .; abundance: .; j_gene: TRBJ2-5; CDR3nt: TGTGCCAGCAGCTTAATGCGGGAAGAGACCCAGTACTTC; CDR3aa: CASSLMREETQYF
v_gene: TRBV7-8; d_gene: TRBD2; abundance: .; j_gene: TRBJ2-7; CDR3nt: TGTGCCAGCAGCCTCACCCTAACCGGGGACTACAACTACGAGCAGTACTTC; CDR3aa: CASSLTLTGDYNYEQYF
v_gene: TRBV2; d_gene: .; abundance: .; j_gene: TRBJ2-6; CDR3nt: TGTGCCAGCAGTGAACGGGTCTCTGGGGCCAACGTCCTGACTTTC; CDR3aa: CASSERVSGANVLTF